One and the same sample provided the 30 T cell receptor beta chains below, sequenced in a study of blood T cell repertoires in COVID-19. Profiling relied on immunoSEQ multiplex PCR, and the TCRdb table lists in-frame clones only, not all of them. The table records around 47,000 clones, approximately 90% of them present only once. The sample comprised peripheral blood. These receptors all stem from a man between 45 and 60 years old with active COVID-19.

This chain links TRBV5-1 with TRBJ2-2; TRBD2 is a possible D gene (5 bases). This CDR3 has 19 amino acids. Trimming shortened V by 4 bases and J by 0 bases, and 22 bases separated the two germline ends. Per the germline V gene, CDR1 is SGHRS and CDR2 is YFSETQ. CDR3: CASSKRTAGDVTNTGELFF. The CDR3, as DNA: TGCGCCAGCAGCAAAAGGACTGCCGGTGATGTAACGAACACCGGGGAGCTGTTTTTT.

The chain has TRBV7-8 and TRBJ2-2, with TRBD1 as a possible D gene (7 bases). The CDR3 totals 17 residues. The germline V and J ends were trimmed by 6 bases and 8 bases, with 25 bases remaining between them. Germline lookup yields CDR1 SGHVS and CDR2 FQNEAQ. The DNA for the CDR3 is TGTGCCAGCAGACCTACCCTAGGACAGGAGGGGGCGGGGGAGCTGTTTTTT. This encodes CASRPTLGQEGAGELFF.

The sample holds a few counts of this clone. The rearrangement uses TRBV7-9 and TRBJ2-7, with 8 nucleotides matching TRBD2. Per germline, CDR1 SEHNR and CDR2 FQNEAQ (reference sequence). Losses at the gene ends were 5 bases for V and 6 bases for J; bases not matched to a gene: 6. This CDR3 is 13 amino acids long. This chain's CDR3 is CASSRAGGSEQYF. The CDR3, as DNA: TGTGCCAGCAGCCGGGCGGGGGGCTCCGAGCAGTACTTC.

The rearrangement links TRBV4-1 to TRBJ1-2; perhaps TRBD1 as D (5 bases). Germline CDR1 and CDR2: MGHRA and YSYEKL. The CDR3 has 17 amino acids. Deletions cut 3 bases from V and 2 bases from J, with 19 bases between. CDR3 protein: CASSHGARRVLNYGYTF. Written as DNA, the CDR3 is TGCGCCAGCAGCCATGGGGCTAGGAGGGTTCTAAACTATGGCTACACCTTC.

This chain joins TRBV6-2 or TRBV6-3 and TRBJ2-7; perhaps TRBD1 as D (5 bases). The ends were cut back, 5 bases at V and 10 bases at J, with 15 bases in the middle. Germline V lookup: CDR1 MNHEY, CDR2 SVGEGT. The CDR3 covers 12 residues. The chain's CDR3 is CASSQIIQGQYF. Written as DNA, the CDR3 is TGTGCCAGCAGTCAAATCATCCAGGGTCAGTACTTC.

This sequence joins TRBV7-3 and TRBJ2-5; no clear D. Germline V gives CDR1 SGHTA, CDR2 FQGTGA. V dropped 0 bases and J dropped 5 bases, with 13 bases sitting between them. The length of the CDR3 is 15 residues. CDR3 in amino acids: CASSLTPPPGETQYF. The CDR3 DNA sequence: TGTGCCAGCAGCTTAACGCCCCCCCCCGGGGAGACCCAGTACTTC.

The genes are TRBV19 and TRBJ2-2; TRBD2 is a possible D gene (5 bases). Between the trimmed V and J ends, which lost 7 bases and 5 bases, there was a span of 14 bases. Germline V CDR1 and CDR2: LNHDA, SQIVND (reference sequence). CDR3 length equals 14 residues. The CDR3 nucleotides are TGTGCCAGTAAGGGATCGGGAAGGACCGGGGAGCTGTTTTTT. Residues: CASKGSGRTGELFF. The full variable domain, its missing parts supplied by reference TRBV19 and TRBJ2-2, is DGGITQSPKYLFRKEGQNVTLSCEQNLNHDAMYWYRQDPGQGLRLIYYSQIVNDFQKGDIAEGYSVSREKKESFPLTVTSAQKNPTAFYLCASKGSGRTGELFFGEGSRLTVL.

The chain recombines TRBV6-1 with TRBJ2-7; TRBD2 matches 14 bases. This CDR3 is 17 amino acids long. Germline lookup yields CDR1 MNHNS and CDR2 SASEGT. J lost 5 bases, V lost 0 bases, and 6 bases had no gene match. The CDR3 is CASSEATSGRAVHEQYF. The CDR3 DNA sequence: TGTGCCAGCAGTGAAGCGACTAGCGGGAGGGCCGTCCACGAGCAGTACTTC.

This clone was detected only a few times. The DNA of the CDR3 is TGTGCCAGCAGTACCCGCCAGAAAGAGACCCAGTACTTC. This gives the protein CASSTRQKETQYF. The J gene is TRBJ2-5, the V gene TRBV6-6; D ambiguous. CDR3 size: 13 residues. Per the germline V gene, CDR1 is MNHNY and CDR2 is SVGAGI (reference sequence). V was trimmed by 5 bases and J by 3 bases, leaving 10 bases between them.

This sequence joins TRBV3-1 (or the pseudogene TRBV3-2) and TRBJ2-2, with 13 bases identical to TRBD2. This CDR3 has 19 residues. Germline V gene sequence: CDR1 LGHDT, CDR2 YNNKEL (reference sequence). V lost 0 bases to trimming and J lost 6 bases; unmatched junction nucleotides: 10. CDR3 region: CASSQDLDWTSGSPGELFF. The CDR3 DNA reads TGTGCCAGCAGCCAAGATCTTGATTGGACTAGCGGGAGTCCCGGGGAGCTGTTTTTT.

This clone was observed a single time. The gene calls are TRBV7-9 and TRBJ1-1, with TRBD1 as a possible D gene (5 bases). Germline lookup yields CDR1 SEHNR and CDR2 FQNEAQ (reference sequence). Trimming took 1 base from V and 0 from J, leaving 9 bases between them. The CDR3 is 15 amino acids. CDR3 sequence reads: CASSLDARVNTEAFF. The CDR3 DNA reads TGTGCCAGCAGCTTAGATGCCAGGGTGAACACTGAAGCTTTCTTT.

The J gene is TRBJ2-5, the V gene TRBV5-1, with 8 nucleotides matching TRBD1. V lost 0 bases to trimming and J lost 5 bases; unmatched junction nucleotides: 9. CDR3 length: 16 residues. Germline lookup yields CDR1 SGHRS and CDR2 YFSETQ. The CDR3 loop reads CASSLGPGGNRETQYF. CDR3 bases: TGCGCCAGCAGCTTGGGCCCAGGGGGCAATCGGGAGACCCAGTACTTC.

The chain is built from TRBV24-1 and TRBJ2-1, with 10 positions matching TRBD2. The CDR3 has 15 amino acids. J was trimmed by 2 bases and V by 3 bases; bases with no gene match: 0. CDR1 is KGHDR, CDR2 SFDVKD, per germline. CDR3 coding DNA: TGTGCCACCAGTGATACTAGCGGGACCTACAATGAGCAGTTCTTC. Amino acid sequence: CATSDTSGTYNEQFF.

V usage is TRBV4-2 and J usage is TRBJ1-5; 10 bases match TRBD1. The germline CDR1 and CDR2 sequences are LGHNA and YNFKEQ. The ends lost 0 bases at V and 6 bases at J; junction bases unmatched: 11. The CDR3 is 18 amino acids. CDR3 DNA sequence: TGTGCCAGCAGCCAAGATTCGGGCGGGACAGGGGTTGGTCAGCCCCAGCATTTT. The encoded protein is CASSQDSGGTGVGQPQHF.

In DNA, the CDR3 is TGTGCCACCAGTGATTCAACAGGGCCGGATTACATTCAGTACTTC. Its translation is CATSDSTGPDYIQYF. This chain connects TRBV24-1 to TRBJ2-4; the D gene is possibly TRBD1 (6 bases). CDR3 size: 15 residues. CDR1 and CDR2 from the germline V gene are KGHDR and SFDVKD. Trimming took 2 bases from V and 8 from J, leaving 15 bases between them.

The chain employs TRBV2 and TRBJ1-4; no reliable D call. The CDR3 length is 13 residues. Trimming removed 2 bases at V and 5 bases at J, with 6 bases between. Germline V gene lookup returns CDR1 SNHLY and CDR2 FYNNEI. CDR3 in DNA: TGTGCCAGCAGTGAACAGAAGAATGAAAAACTGTTTTTT. Translated, it gives CASSEQKNEKLFF.

V usage is TRBV19 and J usage is TRBJ2-3; D may be TRBD2 (6 bases). Germline CDR1 reads LNHDA; CDR2 reads SQIVND (reference sequence). This CDR3 has 13 residues. V shed 6 bases and J shed 4 bases, with 11 bases lying between them. CDR3 in DNA: TGTGCCAGTAGCGGCGGGGCCGCAGATACGCAGTATTTT. It specifies CASSGGAADTQYF.

The chain combines TRBV30 with TRBJ2-1, with 9 bases matching TRBD1. The germline V gene encodes CDR1 GTSNPN and CDR2 SVGIG (reference sequence). V shed 5 bases and J 8 bases; nucleotides not matched to a gene: 13. The CDR3 spans 15 residues. The CDR3 nucleotides read TGTGCCTGGGACGGCCTCGGGACAGGGAGCCATGAGCAGTTCTTC. Translated, it gives CAWDGLGTGSHEQFF.

V and J are TRBV28 and TRBJ1-1; 7 nucleotides line up with TRBD1. The trim removed 6 bases at V and 6 bases at J, leaving 4 bases unmatched. The CDR3 length is 12 residues. The germline V gene encodes CDR1 MDHEN and CDR2 SYDVKM. CDR3 amino acids: CASRSGGSEAFF. The CDR3 nucleotides read TGTGCCAGCAGATCAGGGGGGTCTGAAGCTTTCTTT. Supplemented by reference TRBV28 and TRBJ1-1, the full variable domain reads DVKVTQSSRYLVKRTGEKVFLECVQDMDHENMFWYRQDPGLGLRLIYFSYDVKMKEKGDIPEGYSVSREKKERFSLILESASTNQTSMYLCASRSGGSEAFFGQGTRLTVV.

This chain joins TRBV6-2 or TRBV6-3 and TRBJ1-2, with 8 bases that match TRBD1. Looked up from germline, CDR1 is MNHEY and CDR2 is SVGEGT. This CDR3 comprises 15 residues. The V and J ends lost 2 bases and 6 bases, in that order; junction bases with no gene match: 8. The CDR3 DNA is TGTGCCAGCAGTTACCCAGGACAGGGCGCGCATGGCTACACCTTC. It encodes CASSYPGQGAHGYTF.

V gene TRBV4-2 combines with J gene TRBJ1-6, with 10 bases lining up with TRBD1. J gave up 12 bases and V 0 bases, and 5 bases lay outside the gene matches. Looked up from germline, CDR1 is LGHNA and CDR2 is YNFKEQ. The CDR3 covers 15 residues. The CDR3 protein is CASSQEDRGSRPLHF. For the CDR3, the DNA is TGTGCCAGCAGCCAAGAGGACAGGGGGTCCCGACCCCTCCACTTT.

The chain uses TRBV12-2 and TRBJ2-1; the table's D call TRBD2 went unverified against the DNA. TRBV12-2 is reported as a pseudogene. This CDR3 has 16 amino acids. The DNA of the CDR3 is TGTGCAAGTCGCTCGGGACTAGCGGGAGGCGGCCCCGAGCAGTTCTTC. This sequence encodes CASRSGLAGGGPEQFF.

CDR3 coding DNA: TGCGCCAGTTACGCGACAGGTGCGTCCTACGAGCAGTACTTC. Encoded protein: CASYATGASYEQYF. This sequence joins TRBV5-1 and TRBJ2-7, with a tentative D call TRBD1 (6 bases). This CDR3 region has 14 residues. The V and J ends lost 8 bases and 1 base respectively, with 16 bases between them. The germline CDR1 and CDR2 sequences are SGHRS and YFSETQ.

This chain links TRBV7-9 with TRBJ2-2; D is unclear. Germline V gene lookup returns CDR1 SEHNR and CDR2 FQNEAQ (reference sequence). The CDR3 loop spans 14 amino acids. Deletions cut 5 bases from V and 3 bases from J, with 10 bases between. CDR3 protein: CASSPNIDTGELFF. The DNA of the CDR3 is TGTGCCAGCAGCCCCAACATCGACACCGGGGAGCTGTTTTTT.

The chain is built from TRBV28 and TRBJ2-2, with D possibly matching TRBD2 (6 bases). V was trimmed by 6 bases and J by 5 bases, leaving 19 bases between them. The CDR3 covers 16 residues. Germline V gene data show CDR1 as MDHEN and CDR2 as SYDVKM. The CDR3 DNA follows: TGTGCCAGCAGCGCGGGCCCAGCGGAGGGAACCGGGGAGCTGTTTTTT. Its translation: CASSAGPAEGTGELFF.

This clone was seen only once. V is TRBV5-6 and J is TRBJ2-3, with 8 positions matching TRBD1. The CDR3 extends over 16 amino acids. Germline V gene lookup returns CDR1 SGHDT and CDR2 YYEEEE. The V gene end was trimmed by 4 bases and the J gene end by 4 bases; junction bases not matched to a gene: 11. The CDR3 protein is CASSQTPPTGADTQYF. CDR3 in DNA: TGTGCCAGCAGCCAGACCCCCCCGACAGGGGCAGATACGCAGTATTTT.

This clone has a handful of counts. The chain combines TRBV9 with TRBJ1-3, with 11 bases fitting TRBD1. V gave up 3 bases and J gave up 7 bases; unmatched junction bases: 9. Germline V gene data show CDR1 as SGDLS and CDR2 as YYNGEE. CDR3 size: 16 residues. The CDR3 nucleotides are TGTGCCAGCAGCGCACGGACAGGGGGCGAAGGGAACACCATATATTTT. Its protein product is CASSARTGGEGNTIYF.

The chain combines TRBV18 with TRBJ2-1; 10 nucleotides agree with TRBD1. The trim removed 2 bases at V and 4 bases at J, leaving 5 bases unmatched. CDR3 size: 16 residues. Per the germline V gene, CDR1 is KGHSH and CDR2 is LQKENI. CDR3: CASSPVRDRGYNEQFF. In DNA form, the CDR3 reads TGTGCCAGCTCACCAGTCCGGGACAGGGGATACAATGAGCAGTTCTTC.

The chain joins TRBV18 to TRBJ1-3; a possible D gene is TRBD1 (6 bases). The V end lost 0 bases, the J end lost 4 bases, and 10 bases lay between the germline ends. Germline V CDR1 and CDR2: KGHSH, LQKENI. CDR3 length equals 15 residues. In nucleotides, the CDR3 is TGTGCCAGCTCACCACCCTCAGGGGTAGGAAACACCATATATTTT. This gives the protein CASSPPSGVGNTIYF. Using reference TRBV18 and TRBJ1-3 for the parts outside the CDR3, the full variable domain is NAGVMQNPRHLVRRRGQEARLRCSPMKGHSHVYWYRQLPEEGLKFMVYLQKENIIDESGMPKERFSAEFPKEGPSILRIQQVVRGDSAAYFCASSPPSGVGNTIYFGEGSWLTVV.

The chain links TRBV19 to TRBJ2-7, with 7 positions matching TRBD2. The CDR3 covers 16 residues. Germline V gene data show CDR1 as LNHDA and CDR2 as SQIVND (reference sequence). J was trimmed by 2 bases and V by 3 bases; bases with no gene match: 10. CDR3 nucleotide sequence: TGTGCCAGTAGTATGGGAGTCCAGCGGGGTACCTACGAGCAGTACTTC. This gives the protein CASSMGVQRGTYEQYF.